This record covers a single TCR beta chain. Treatment denoted: 15 to 20 received Ad26.COV2.S at low or high dose, single or two shots; 5 received placebo; per-sample allocation not given. The investigators took samples on day 63 after the first vaccine or placebo injection. The CDR3 sequence is 18 residues long. Germline trimming cut 6 bases from V and 4 bases from J; bases unmatched to any gene: 17. The germline gives CDR1 SEHNR, CDR2 FQNEAQ (reference sequence). This entry is derived from a study of Ad26.COV2.S vaccination and SARS-CoV-2 variants. TCRdb keeps only in-frame clones here, not all; method: immunoSEQ multiplex PCR. The sample carries just under 250,000 clones, roughly 90% recorded once.

The material sequenced was peripheral blood, taken in a trial of Ad26.COV2.S vaccine versus placebo. The J gene is TRBJ2-2, the V gene TRBV7-9; 7 bases agree with TRBD1. The clonotype originates from a person aged 18-60 years who received the Ad26.COV2.S COVID-19 vaccine or a placebo. The CDR3 is CASRRRQGPAAGTGELFF. The CDR3 nucleotides read TGTGCCAGCAGGCGGAGACAGGGCCCAGCAGCTGGCACCGGGGAGCTGTTTTTT.